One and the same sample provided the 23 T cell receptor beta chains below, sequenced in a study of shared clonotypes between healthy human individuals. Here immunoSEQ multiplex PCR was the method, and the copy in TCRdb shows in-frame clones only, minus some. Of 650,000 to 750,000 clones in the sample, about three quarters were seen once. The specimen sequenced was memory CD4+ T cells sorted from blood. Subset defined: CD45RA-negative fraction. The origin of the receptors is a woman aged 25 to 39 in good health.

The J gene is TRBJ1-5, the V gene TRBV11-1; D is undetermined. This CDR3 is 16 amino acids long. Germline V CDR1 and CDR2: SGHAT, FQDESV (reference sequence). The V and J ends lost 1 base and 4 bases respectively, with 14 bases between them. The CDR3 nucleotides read TGTGCCAGCAGCTTAGTGAACAGTCGGGAGAATCAGCCCCAGCATTTT. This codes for CASSLVNSRENQPQHF.

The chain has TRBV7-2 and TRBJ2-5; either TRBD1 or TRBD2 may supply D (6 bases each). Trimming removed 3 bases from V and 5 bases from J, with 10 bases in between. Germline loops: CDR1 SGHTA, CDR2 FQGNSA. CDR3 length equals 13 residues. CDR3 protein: CASSLGGGETQYF. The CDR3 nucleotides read TGTGCCAGCAGCTTGGGGGGCGGGGAGACCCAGTACTTC.

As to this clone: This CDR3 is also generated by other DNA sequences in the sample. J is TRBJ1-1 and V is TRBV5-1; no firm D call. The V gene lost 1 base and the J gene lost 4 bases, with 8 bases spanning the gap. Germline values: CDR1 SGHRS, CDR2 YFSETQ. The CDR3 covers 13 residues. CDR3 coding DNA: TGCGCCAGCAGCTTGTTGGGTGGCACTGAAGCTTTCTTT. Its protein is CASSLLGGTEAFF.

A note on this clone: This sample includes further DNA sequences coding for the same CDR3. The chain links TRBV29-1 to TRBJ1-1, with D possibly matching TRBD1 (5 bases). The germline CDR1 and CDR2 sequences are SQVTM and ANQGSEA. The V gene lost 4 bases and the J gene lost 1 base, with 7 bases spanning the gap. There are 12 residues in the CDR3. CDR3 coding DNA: TGCAGCGTTGTGGGGGGGAACACTGAAGCTTTCTTT. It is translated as CSVVGGNTEAFF.

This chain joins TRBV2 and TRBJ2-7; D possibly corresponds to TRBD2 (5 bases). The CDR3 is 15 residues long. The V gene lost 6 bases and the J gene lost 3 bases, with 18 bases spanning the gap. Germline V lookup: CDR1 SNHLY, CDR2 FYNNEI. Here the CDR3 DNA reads TGTGCCAGCAGCGGACTGCTACTAGAGAACTACGAGCAGTACTTC. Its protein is CASSGLLLENYEQYF.

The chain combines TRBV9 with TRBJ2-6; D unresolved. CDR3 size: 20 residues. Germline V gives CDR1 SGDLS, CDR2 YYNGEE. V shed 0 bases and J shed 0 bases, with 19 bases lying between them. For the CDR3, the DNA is TGTGCCAGCAGCGTAGATCCCGCCGGTCTCTATAGCTCTGGGGCCAACGTCCTGACTTTC. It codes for CASSVDPAGLYSSGANVLTF.

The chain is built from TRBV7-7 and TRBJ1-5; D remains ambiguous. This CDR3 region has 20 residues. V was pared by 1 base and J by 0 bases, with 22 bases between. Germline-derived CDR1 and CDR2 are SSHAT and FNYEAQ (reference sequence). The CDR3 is CASSLEICRWGNYSNQPQHF. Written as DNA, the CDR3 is TGTGCCAGCAGCTTAGAAATATGTCGGTGGGGAAACTATAGCAATCAGCCCCAGCATTTT.

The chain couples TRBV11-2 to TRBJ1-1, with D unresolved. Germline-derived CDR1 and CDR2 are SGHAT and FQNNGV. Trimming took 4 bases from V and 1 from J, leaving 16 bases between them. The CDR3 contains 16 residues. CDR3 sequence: CASSSRGLTENTEAFF. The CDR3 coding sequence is TGTGCCAGCAGCTCCCGCGGACTGACCGAGAACACTGAAGCTTTCTTT.

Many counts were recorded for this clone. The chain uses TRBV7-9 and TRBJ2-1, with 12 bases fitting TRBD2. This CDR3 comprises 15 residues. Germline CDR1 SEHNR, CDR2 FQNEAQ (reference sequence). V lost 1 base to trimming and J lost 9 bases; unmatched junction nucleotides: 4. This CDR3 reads CASSLELAGGSEQFF. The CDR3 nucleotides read TGTGCCAGCAGCTTAGAACTAGCGGGAGGCAGTGAGCAGTTCTTC.

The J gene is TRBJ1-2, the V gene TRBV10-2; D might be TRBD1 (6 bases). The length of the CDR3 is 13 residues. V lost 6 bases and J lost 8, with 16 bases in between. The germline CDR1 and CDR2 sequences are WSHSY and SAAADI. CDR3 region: CASSSSSGDGYTF. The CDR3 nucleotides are TGCGCCAGCAGCAGTAGTTCAGGGGACGGCTACACCTTC.

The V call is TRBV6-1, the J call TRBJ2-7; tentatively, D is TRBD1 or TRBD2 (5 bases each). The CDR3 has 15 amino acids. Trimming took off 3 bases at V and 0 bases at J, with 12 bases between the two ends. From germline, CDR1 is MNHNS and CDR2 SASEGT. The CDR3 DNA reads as TGTGCCAGCAGTGAGCGAACTAGGGGCTCCTACGAGCAGTACTTC. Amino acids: CASSERTRGSYEQYF.

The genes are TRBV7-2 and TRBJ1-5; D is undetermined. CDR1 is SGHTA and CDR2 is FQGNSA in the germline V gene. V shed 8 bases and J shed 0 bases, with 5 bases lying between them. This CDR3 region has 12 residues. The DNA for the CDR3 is TGTGCCAGCCGGAATAGCAATCAGCCCCAGCATTTT. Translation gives CASRNSNQPQHF.

Here the CDR3 reads CAWSRVPRVGSYEQYF. CDR3 nucleotide sequence: TGTGCCTGGAGTCGGGTCCCCCGGGTGGGATCCTACGAGCAGTACTTC. V usage is TRBV30 and J usage is TRBJ2-7; D call uncertain. The CDR3 extends over 16 amino acids. Trimming stripped 2 bases from V and 1 base from J, with 18 bases between. The V gene's germline CDR1 is GTSNPN and CDR2 SVGIG (reference sequence).

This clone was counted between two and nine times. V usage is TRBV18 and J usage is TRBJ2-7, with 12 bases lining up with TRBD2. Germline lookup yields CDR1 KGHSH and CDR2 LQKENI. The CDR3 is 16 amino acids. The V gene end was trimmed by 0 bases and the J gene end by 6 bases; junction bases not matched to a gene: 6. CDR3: CASSPPTSGGGVEQYF. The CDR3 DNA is TGTGCCAGCTCACCACCGACTAGCGGGGGCGGGGTCGAGCAGTACTTC.

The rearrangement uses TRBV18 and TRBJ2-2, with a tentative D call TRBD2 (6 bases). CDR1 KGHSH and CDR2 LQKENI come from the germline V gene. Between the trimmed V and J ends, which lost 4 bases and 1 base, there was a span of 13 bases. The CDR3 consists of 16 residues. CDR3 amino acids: CASSRNGTLNTGELFF. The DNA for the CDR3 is TGTGCCAGCTCACGTAACGGGACTCTGAACACCGGGGAGCTGTTTTTT.

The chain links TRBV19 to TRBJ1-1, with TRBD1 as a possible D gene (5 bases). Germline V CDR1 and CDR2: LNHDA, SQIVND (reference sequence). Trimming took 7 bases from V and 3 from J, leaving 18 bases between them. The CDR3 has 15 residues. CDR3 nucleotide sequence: TGTGCCAGTACCCTAGTAATCGGGGGGTACACTGAAGCTTTCTTT. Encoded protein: CASTLVIGGYTEAFF.

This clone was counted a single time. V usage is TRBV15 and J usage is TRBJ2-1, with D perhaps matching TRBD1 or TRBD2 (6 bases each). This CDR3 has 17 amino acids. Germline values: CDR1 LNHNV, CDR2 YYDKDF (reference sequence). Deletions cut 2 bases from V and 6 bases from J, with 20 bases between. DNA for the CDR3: TGTGCCACCAGCAGACCCAAGGGGGAGGTGGGCTCCAATGAGCAGTTCTTC. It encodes CATSRPKGEVGSNEQFF.

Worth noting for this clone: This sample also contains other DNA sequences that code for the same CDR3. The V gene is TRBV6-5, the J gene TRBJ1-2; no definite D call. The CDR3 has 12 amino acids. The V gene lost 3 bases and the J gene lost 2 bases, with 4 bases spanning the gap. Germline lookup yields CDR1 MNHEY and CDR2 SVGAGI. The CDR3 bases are TGTGCCAGCAGTTATGACAACTATGGCTACACCTTC. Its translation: CASSYDNYGYTF.

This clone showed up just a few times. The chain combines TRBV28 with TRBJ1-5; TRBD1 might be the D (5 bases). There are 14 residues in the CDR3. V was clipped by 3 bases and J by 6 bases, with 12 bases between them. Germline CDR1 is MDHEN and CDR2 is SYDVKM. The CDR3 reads CASSFVSGSQPQHF. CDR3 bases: TGTGCCAGCAGTTTTGTCTCAGGGAGTCAGCCCCAGCATTTT.

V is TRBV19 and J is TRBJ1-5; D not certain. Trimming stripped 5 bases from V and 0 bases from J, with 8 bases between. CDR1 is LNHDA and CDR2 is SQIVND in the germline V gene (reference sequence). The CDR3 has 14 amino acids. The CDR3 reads CASSRDHSNQPQHF. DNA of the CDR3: TGTGCCAGTAGTCGGGATCATAGCAATCAGCCCCAGCATTTT.

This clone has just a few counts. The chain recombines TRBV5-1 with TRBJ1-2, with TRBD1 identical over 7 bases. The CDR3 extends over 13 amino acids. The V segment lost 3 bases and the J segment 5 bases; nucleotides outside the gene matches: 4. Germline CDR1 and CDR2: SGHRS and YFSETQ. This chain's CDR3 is CASSWGTAYGYTF. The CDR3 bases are TGCGCCAGCAGCTGGGGGACAGCTTATGGCTACACCTTC. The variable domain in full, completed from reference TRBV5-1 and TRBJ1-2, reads KAGVTQTPRYLIKTRGQQVTLSCSPISGHRSVSWYQQTPGQGLQFLFEYFSETQRNKGNFPGRFSGRQFSNSRSEMNVSTLELGDSALYLCASSWGTAYGYTFGSGTRLTVV.

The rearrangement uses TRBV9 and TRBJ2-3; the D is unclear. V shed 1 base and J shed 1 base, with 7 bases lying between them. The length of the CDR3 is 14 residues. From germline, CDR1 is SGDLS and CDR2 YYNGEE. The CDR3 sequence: CASSVFSGTDTQYF. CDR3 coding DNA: TGTGCCAGCAGCGTATTCAGCGGCACAGATACGCAGTATTTT. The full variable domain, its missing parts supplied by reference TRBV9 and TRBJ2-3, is DSGVTQTPKHLITATGQRVTLRCSPRSGDLSVYWYQQSLDQGLQFLIQYYNGEERAKGNILERFSAQQFPDLHSELNLSSLELGDSALYFCASSVFSGTDTQYFGPGTRLTVL.

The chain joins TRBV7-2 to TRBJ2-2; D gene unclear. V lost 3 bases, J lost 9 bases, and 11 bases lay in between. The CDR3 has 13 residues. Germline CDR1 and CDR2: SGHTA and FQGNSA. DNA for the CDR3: TGTGCCAGCAGCTTGGGCCATCAGCGGGAGCTGTTTTTT. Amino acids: CASSLGHQRELFF.